Sequencing of this T cell receptor beta chain was carried out in a study of shared clonotypes between healthy human individuals. This CDR3 has 19 residues. Deletions cut 1 base from V and 4 bases from J, with 23 bases between. Germline-derived CDR1 and CDR2 are SEHNR and FQNEAQ (reference sequence). Sorted-subset replicate PCRs used 200 ng DNA, around 31,000 T cell genomes. How the authors handled the data: Junction-only sequences without quality scores came from ImmunoSEQ, so filtering differed. The repertoire was sequenced with immunoSEQ multiplex PCR; TCRdb's copy has only in-frame clones and lacks some. The V and J calls and clone size are taken from that table; D and trimming were inferred from the DNA. The sample has roughly 2 million clones; about 95% are singletons. The naive CD8 population came from CD45RO-negative cells selected for CCR7, without terminally differentiated effector memory CD45RA+ cells.

This rearrangement joins TRBV7-9 to TRBJ2-1; D uncertain. What was sequenced was naive CD8+ T cells sorted from blood. This clonotype was obtained from a man aged 18 to 29 in good health. CDR3 sequence (DNA): TGTGCCAGCAGCTTAGTGGCCAGTCCCGCTCCCGAGGCATACAATGAGCAGTTCTTC. It yields the protein CASSLVASPAPEAYNEQFF. Combining the CDR3 with reference TRBV7-9 and TRBJ2-1 gives the whole variable domain DTGVSQNPRHKITKRGQNVTFRCDPISEHNRLYWYRQTLGQGPEFLTYFQNEAQLEKSRLLSDRFSAERPKGSFSTLEIQRTEQGDSAMYLCASSLVASPAPEAYNEQFFGPGTRLTVL.